The 2 T cell receptor beta chains given below trace back to one sample, sequenced in a study of CD8 T cells in Susac syndrome. RNA in amounts of about 0.5 to 1 ug was reverse transcribed with random hexamers. TCRdb analysed the immunoSEQ multiplex PCR reads with MiXCR anew, one entry per CDR3 protein. The sample lists some 140,000 distinct CDR3 sequences; about 95% were seen once. The sequencing sample was made of CD8+ T cells from PBMCs. The receptors come from a human donor with Susac syndrome.

This clonotype was picked up one time. The chain recombines TRBV5-4 with TRBJ2-7, with D possibly TRBD2 on 6 matching bases. V lost 0 bases, J lost 0 bases, and 13 bases lay in between. Germline CDR1 is SGHNT and CDR2 is YYREEE (reference sequence). The CDR3 runs 16 residues. The CDR3: CASSLGGTYYSYEQYF. As DNA, the CDR3 is TGTGCCAGCAGCTTGGGTGGGACTTATTACTCCTACGAGCAGTACTTC.

V gene TRBV29-1 combines with J gene TRBJ2-1; 9 nucleotides agree with TRBD2. Losses at the gene ends were 4 bases for V and 3 bases for J; bases not matched to a gene: 16. Germline V gene sequence: CDR1 SQVTM, CDR2 ANQGSEA. This CDR3 is 18 amino acids long. In DNA form, the CDR3 reads TGCAGCGTTGTATTTGTGACCTTAGCGGGAGTGAGCTACAATGAGCAGTTCTTC. This translates into CSVVFVTLAGVSYNEQFF.